The clone carrying this TCR beta chain has ten or more counts. Its cognate antigen is unknown. The length of the CDR3 is 12 residues. Germline values: CDR1 SGHTA, CDR2 FQGNSA. V lost 3 bases and J 2 bases, leaving 5 bases between the germline ends. The data were obtained in a study of identical twins. The study's findings and limits: Insertions were fewer in abundant cord blood beta clonotypes, whereas memory repertoires showed none of this pattern. Invariant populations such as MAIT and iNKT cells could partly muddle zero-insertion analyses.

TCRdb used MiXCR to reprocess the 5' RACE reads, holding one entry per CDR3 protein. The sample has a few hundred thousand distinct CDR3 sequences, around a tenth seen once. The same data also went into a second study, on yellow fever vaccine responses in identical twins.

The sample was PBMCs. The chain links TRBV7-2 to TRBJ2-7; no firm D call. The TCR originated in a woman aged 18 to 35 in good health. As DNA, the CDR3 is TGTGCCAGCAGCTTCTCCACCTACGAGCAGTACTTC. Translation: CASSFSTYEQYF.